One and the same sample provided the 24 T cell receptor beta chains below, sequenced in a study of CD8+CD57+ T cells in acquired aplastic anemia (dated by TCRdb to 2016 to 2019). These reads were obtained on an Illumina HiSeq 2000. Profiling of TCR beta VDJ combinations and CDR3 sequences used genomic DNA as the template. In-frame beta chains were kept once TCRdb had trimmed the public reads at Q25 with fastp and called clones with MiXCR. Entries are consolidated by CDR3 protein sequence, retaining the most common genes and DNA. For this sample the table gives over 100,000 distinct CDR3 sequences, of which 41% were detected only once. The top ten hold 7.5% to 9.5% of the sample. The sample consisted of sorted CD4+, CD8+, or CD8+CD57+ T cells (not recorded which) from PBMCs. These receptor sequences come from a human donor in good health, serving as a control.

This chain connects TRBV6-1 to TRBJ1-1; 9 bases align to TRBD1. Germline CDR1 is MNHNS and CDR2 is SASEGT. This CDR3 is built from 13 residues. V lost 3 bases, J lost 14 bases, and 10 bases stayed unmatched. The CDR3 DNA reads TGTGCCAGCAGTGATGGACAGGGGACCGGTCCCTTCTTT. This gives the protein CASSDGQGTGPFF.

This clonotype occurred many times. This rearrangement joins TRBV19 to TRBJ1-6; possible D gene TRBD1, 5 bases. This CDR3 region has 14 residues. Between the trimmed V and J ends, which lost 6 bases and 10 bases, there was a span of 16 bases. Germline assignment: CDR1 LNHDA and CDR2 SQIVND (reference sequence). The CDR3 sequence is CASRQGSSGSPLHF. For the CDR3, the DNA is TGTGCCAGTAGGCAGGGTTCAAGTGGCTCACCCCTCCACTTT. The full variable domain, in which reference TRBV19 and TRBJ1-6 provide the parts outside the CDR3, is DGGITQSPKYLFRKEGQNVTLSCEQNLNHDAMYWYRQDPGQGLRLIYYSQIVNDFQKGDIAEGYSVSREKKESFPLTVTSAQKNPTAFYLCASRQGSSGSPLHFGNGTRLTVT.

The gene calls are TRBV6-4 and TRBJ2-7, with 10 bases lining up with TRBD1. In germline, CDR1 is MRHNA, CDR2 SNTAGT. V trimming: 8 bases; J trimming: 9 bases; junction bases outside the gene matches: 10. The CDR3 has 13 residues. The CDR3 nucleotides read TGTGCCAGCGGCCGGACAGGGGGGAGACGGCAGTACTTC. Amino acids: CASGRTGGRRQYF.

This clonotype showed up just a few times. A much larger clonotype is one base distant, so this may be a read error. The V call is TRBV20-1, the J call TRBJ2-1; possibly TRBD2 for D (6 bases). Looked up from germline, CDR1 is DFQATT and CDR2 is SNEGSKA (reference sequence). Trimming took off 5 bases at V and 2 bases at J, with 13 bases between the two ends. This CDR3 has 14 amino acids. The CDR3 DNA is TGCAGTGCTGGAGGGGAAGGAACCTACAATGAGCAGTTCTTC. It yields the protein CSAGGEGTYNEQFF.

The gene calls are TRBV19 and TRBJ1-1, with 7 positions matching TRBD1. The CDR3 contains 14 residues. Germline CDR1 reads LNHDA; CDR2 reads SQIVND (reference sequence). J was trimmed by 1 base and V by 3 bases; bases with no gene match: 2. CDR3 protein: CASSITGANTEAFF. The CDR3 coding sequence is TGTGCCAGTAGTATCACAGGGGCGAACACTGAAGCTTTCTTT.

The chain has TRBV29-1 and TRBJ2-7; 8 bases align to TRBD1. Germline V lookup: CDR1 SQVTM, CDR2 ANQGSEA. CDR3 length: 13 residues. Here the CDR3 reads CREGQGKAYEQYF. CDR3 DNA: TGCAGAGAAGGACAGGGAAAGGCCTACGAGCAGTACTTC.

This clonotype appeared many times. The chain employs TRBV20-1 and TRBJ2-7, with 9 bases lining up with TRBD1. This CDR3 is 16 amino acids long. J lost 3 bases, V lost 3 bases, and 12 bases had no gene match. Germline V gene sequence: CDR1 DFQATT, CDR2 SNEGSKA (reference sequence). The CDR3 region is CSAREEGYRGHYEQYF. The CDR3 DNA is TGCAGTGCTAGGGAAGAAGGTTACAGGGGGCACTACGAGCAGTACTTC.

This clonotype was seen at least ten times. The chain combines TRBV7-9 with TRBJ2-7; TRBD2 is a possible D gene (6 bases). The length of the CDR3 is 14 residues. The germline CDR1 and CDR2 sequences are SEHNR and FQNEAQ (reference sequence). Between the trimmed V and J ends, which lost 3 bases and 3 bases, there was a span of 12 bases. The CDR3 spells CASSFGGQSYEQYF. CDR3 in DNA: TGTGCCAGCAGCTTCGGAGGGCAAAGCTACGAGCAGTACTTC.

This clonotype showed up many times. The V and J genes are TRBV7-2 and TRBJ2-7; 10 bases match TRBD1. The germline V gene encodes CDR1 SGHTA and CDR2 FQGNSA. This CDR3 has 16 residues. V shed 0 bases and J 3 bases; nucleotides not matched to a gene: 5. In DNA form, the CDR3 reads TGTGCCAGCAGCTTAGCCCTATGGACAGGGGGCTACGAGCAGTACTTC. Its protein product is CASSLALWTGGYEQYF.

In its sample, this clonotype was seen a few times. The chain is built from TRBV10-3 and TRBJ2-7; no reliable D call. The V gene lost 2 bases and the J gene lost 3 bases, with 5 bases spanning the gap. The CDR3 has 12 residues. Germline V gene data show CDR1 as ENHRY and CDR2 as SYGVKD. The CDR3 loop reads CAISEPFYEQYF. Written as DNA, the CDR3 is TGTGCCATCAGTGAGCCCTTCTACGAGCAGTACTTC.

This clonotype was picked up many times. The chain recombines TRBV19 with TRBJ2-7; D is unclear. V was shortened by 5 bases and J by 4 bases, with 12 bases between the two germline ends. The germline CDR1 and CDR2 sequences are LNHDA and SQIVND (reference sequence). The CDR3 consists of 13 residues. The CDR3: CASSRNSDYEQYF. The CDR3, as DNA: TGTGCCAGTAGTCGTAACAGTGATTACGAGCAGTACTTC.

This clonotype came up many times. Here the CDR3 DNA reads TGTGCCAGCAGCTTGAGTAAGGGACTAGCGGGAGTGAACTACGAGCAGTACTTC. It codes for CASSLSKGLAGVNYEQYF. This chain connects TRBV5-4 to TRBJ2-7, with 14 bases lining up with TRBD2. CDR1 and CDR2 from the germline V gene are SGHNT and YYREEE (reference sequence). V shed 1 base and J 3 bases; nucleotides not matched to a gene: 9. This CDR3 has 18 amino acids. Full variable domain (remainder filled in from reference TRBV5-4 and TRBJ2-7): ETGVTQSPTHLIKTRGQQVTLRCSSQSGHNTVSWYQQALGQGPQFIFQYYREEENGRGNFPPRFSGLQFPNYSSELNVNALELDDSALYLCASSLSKGLAGVNYEQYFGPGTRLTVT.

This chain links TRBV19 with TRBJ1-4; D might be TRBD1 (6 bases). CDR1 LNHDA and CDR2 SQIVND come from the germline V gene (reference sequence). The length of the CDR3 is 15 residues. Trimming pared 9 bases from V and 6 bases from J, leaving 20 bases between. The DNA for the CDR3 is TGTGCCAGCAAAAGACTATCCAACAGGGATGAAAAACTGTTTTTT. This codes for CASKRLSNRDEKLFF.

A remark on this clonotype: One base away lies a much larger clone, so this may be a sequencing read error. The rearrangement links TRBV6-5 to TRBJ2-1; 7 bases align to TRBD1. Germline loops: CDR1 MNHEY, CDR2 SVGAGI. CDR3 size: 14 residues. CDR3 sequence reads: CAISYSTGRNEQFF. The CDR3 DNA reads TGTGCCATCAGTTACTCGACAGGGCGAAATGAGCAGTTCTTC.

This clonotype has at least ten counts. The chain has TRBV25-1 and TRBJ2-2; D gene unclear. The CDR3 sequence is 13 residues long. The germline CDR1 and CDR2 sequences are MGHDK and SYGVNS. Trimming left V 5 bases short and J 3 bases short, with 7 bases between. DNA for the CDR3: TGTGCCAGCAGTCAGCAGGACACCGGGGAGCTGTTTTTT. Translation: CASSQQDTGELFF.

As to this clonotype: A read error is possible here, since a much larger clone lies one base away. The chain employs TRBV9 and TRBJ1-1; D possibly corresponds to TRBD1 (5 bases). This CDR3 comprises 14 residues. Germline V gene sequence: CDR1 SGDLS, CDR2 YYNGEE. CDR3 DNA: TGTCCCAGCAGCACCGGGACCATGAACACTGAAGCTTTCTTT. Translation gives CPSSTGTMNTEAFF.

DNA for the CDR3: TGCAGCGCAAAGAGAGGGATGAACACTGAAGCTTTCTTT. Translation: CSAKRGMNTEAFF. This chain joins TRBV20-1 and TRBJ1-1, with D unresolved. From germline, CDR1 is DFQATT and CDR2 SNEGSKA (reference sequence). The CDR3 loop spans 13 amino acids.

The CDR3 here is CASRELAGGSEQYF. The CDR3 region has the DNA TGTGCCAGCAGAGAACTAGCGGGAGGATCCGAGCAGTACTTC. The chain carries TRBV2 and TRBJ2-7; 12 bases align to TRBD2. Trimming cost V 6 bases and J 6 bases; bases outside gene matches: 6. The CDR3 contains 14 residues. Germline V gives CDR1 SNHLY, CDR2 FYNNEI.

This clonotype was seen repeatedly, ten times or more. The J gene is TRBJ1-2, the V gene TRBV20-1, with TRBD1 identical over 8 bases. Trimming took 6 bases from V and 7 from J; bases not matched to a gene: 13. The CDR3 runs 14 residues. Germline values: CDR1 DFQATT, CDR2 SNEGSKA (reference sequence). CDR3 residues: CSAHNGQGGSGYTF. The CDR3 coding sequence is TGCAGTGCCCACAACGGACAGGGAGGGAGTGGCTACACCTTC.

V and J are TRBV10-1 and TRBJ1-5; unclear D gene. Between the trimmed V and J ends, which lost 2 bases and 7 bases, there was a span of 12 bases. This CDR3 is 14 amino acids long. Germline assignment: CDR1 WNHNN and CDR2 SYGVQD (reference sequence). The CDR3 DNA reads TGCGCCAGCAGTGAGCACGGGGTAGGGCAGCCCCAGCATTTT. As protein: CASSEHGVGQPQHF.

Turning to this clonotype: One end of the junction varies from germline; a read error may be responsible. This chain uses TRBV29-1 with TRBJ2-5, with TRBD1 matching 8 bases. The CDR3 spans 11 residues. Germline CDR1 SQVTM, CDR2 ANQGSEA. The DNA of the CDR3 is TGCAGCGCTTCCCAACAGGGGGAGGTATCCTTC. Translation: CSASQQGEVSF.

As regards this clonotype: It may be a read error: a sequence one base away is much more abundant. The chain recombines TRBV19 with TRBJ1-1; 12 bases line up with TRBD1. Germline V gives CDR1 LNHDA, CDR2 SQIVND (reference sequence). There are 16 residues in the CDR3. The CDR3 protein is CASSEGTGGGGTEASF. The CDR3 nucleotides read TGTGCCAGTAGTGAAGGGACAGGGGGCGGGGGTACTGAAGCTTCCTTT.

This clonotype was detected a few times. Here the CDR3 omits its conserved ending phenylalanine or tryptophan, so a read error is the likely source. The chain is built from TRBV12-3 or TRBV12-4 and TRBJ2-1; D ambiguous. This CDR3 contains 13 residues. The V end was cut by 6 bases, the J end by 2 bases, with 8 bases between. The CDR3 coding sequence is TGTGCCAGCAGGATCTGGGCCTACAATGAGCAGTTCCTC. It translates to CASRIWAYNEQFL.

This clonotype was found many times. The CDR3 DNA follows: TGCAGTGCCAACATCCCAGATACGCAGTATTTT. Protein product: CSANIPDTQYF. The chain has TRBV20-1 and TRBJ2-3; no firm D call. Germline assignment: CDR1 DFQATT and CDR2 SNEGSKA (reference sequence). The length of the CDR3 is 11 residues. V lost 6 bases and J 4 bases, leaving 8 bases between the germline ends.